This record concerns one TCR beta chain sequence. The authors' processing: Nucleated cell number was recorded as an estimate derived from reference gene primer amplification. Here immunoSEQ multiplex PCR was the method, and the copy in TCRdb shows in-frame clones only, minus some. V, J and clone size were drawn from that table, and D and trimming were deduced from the DNA. The sample comprises about 230,000 clones, roughly 80% of which are singletons, and 6% to 8% rests with the top ten. This specimen belongs to a study of blood T cell repertoires in COVID-19. Study details: Samples taken during acute and convalescent COVID-19 were collected in the United States, Italy and Spain. The cDNA or gDNA used as material had been derived from T cells, B-cell-depleted T cells, or PBMCs.

Germline-derived CDR1 and CDR2 are KGHSH and LQKENI. V shed 8 bases and J 2 bases; nucleotides not matched to a gene: 1. This CDR3 contains 14 residues. Enrollment of patients from Seattle took place during active infection, with longitudinal follow-up. The rearrangement links TRBV18 to TRBJ1-6, with 9 nucleotides matching TRBD1. The receptor's source is a woman older than 75 with COVID-19, enrolled during active disease. The sequencing input was peripheral blood. The CDR3 reads CASGTGTYNSPLHF. CDR3 DNA: TGTGCCAGCGGGACAGGGACCTATAATTCACCCCTCCACTTT.